The entry below gives a single TCR beta chain sequence along with its context. This specimen comes from a study of CD8+ T cells in alopecia areata. TCR sequencing used cDNA made by reverse transcription of extracted RNA. Sequenced by immunoSEQ multiplex PCR; TCRdb stores in-frame clones only, minus some. The repertoire holds approximately 200,000 clones, around 56% seen once, with 3% to 3.5% in the top ten. The treatment is: oral pan-JAK inhibitor, 5-10 mg twice daily. Trimming cost V 3 bases and J 6 bases; bases outside gene matches: 16. CDR3 length equals 16 residues. From germline, CDR1 is SQVTM and CDR2 ANQGSEA.

The TCR was taken from a human donor with alopecia areata. The sample in question was CD4+ T cells sorted from blood, obtained at week 4, from a patient treated with tofacitinib. The chain employs TRBV29-1 and TRBJ2-7, with TRBD2 identical over 8 bases. Here the CDR3 DNA reads TGCAGCGTTGAGGAAAGTTTCGGGGGGGCCTCCGTCGAGCAGTACTTC. Translation gives CSVEESFGGASVEQYF.